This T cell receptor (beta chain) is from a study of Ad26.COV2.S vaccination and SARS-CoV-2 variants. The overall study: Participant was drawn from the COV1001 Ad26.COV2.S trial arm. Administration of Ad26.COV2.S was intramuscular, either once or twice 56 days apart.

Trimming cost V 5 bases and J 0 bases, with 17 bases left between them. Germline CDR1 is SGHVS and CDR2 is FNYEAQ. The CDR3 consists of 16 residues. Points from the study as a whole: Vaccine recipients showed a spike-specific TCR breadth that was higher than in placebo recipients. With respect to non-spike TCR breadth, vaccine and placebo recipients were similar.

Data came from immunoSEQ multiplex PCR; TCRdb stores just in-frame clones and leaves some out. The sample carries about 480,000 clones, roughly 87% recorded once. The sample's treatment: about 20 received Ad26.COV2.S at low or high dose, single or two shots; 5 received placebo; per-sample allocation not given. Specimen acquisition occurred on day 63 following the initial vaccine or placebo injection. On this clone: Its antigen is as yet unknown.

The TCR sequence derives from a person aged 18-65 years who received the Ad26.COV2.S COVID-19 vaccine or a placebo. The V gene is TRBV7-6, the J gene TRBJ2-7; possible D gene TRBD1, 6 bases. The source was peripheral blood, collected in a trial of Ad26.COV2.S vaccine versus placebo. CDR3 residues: CASSTRPGQISYEQYF. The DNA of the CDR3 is TGTGCCAGCAGCACCCGGCCGGGACAAATCTCCTACGAGCAGTACTTC. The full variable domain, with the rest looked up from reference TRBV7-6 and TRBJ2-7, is GAGVSQSPRYKVTKRGQDVALRCDPISGHVSLYWYRQALGQGPEFLTYFNYEAQQDKSGLPNDRFSAERPEGSISTLTIQRTEQRDSAMYRCASSTRPGQISYEQYFGPGTRLTVT.